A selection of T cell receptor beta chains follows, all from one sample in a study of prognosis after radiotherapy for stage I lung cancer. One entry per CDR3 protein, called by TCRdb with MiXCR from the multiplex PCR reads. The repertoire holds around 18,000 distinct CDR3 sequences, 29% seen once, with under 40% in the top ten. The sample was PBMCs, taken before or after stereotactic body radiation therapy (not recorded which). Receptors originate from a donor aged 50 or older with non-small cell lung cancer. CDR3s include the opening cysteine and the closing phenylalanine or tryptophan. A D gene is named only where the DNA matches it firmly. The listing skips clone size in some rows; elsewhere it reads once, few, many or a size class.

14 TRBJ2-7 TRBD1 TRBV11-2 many CASSLGGQGSEQYF TGTGCCAGCAGCTTAGGGGGACAGGGCTCAGAGCAGTACTTC
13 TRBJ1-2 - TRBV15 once CATSLTGVYGYTF TGTGCCACCAGTTTGACAGGCGTCTATGGCTACACCTTC
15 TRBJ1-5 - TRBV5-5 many CASSLGYGGYQPQHF TGTGCCAGCAGCTTGGGGTATGGGGGGTATCAGCCCCAGCATTTT
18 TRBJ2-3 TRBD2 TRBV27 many CASSLRGTSGRGADTQYF TGTGCCAGCAGTTTAAGGGGCACTAGCGGGAGAGGTGCAGATACGCAGTATTTT
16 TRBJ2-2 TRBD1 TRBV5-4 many CASSLATGGYTGELFF TGTGCCAGCAGCTTGGCCACAGGGGGCTACACCGGGGAGCTGTTTTTT
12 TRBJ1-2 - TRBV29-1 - CSVYEGAGGYTF TGCAGCGTCTACGAAGGGGCCGGGGGCTACACCTTC
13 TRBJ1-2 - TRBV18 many CASSPQTDHGYTF TGTGCCAGCTCACCACAAACAGATCATGGCTACACCTTC
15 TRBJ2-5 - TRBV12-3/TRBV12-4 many CASSLGRALQETQYF TGTGCCAGCAGTTTAGGCAGGGCCCTCCAAGAGACCCAGTACTTC
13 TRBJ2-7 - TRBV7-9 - CASSLCTGYEQYF TGTGCCAGCAGCCTTTGTACAGGGTACGAGCAGTACTTC
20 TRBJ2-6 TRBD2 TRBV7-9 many CASSPHIPGLAVSGANVLTF TGTGCCAGCAGTCCTCATATCCCGGGACTAGCGGTCTCTGGGGCCAACGTCCTGACTTTC
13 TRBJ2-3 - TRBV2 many CASRGFSTDTQYF TGTGCCAGTAGGGGTTTTAGCACAGATACGCAGTATTTT
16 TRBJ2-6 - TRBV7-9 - CASSFRRVMRANVLTF TGTGCCAGCAGCTTCCGACGGGTTATGCGGGCCAACGTCCTGACTTTC
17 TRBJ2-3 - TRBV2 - CASSMQGQTTPTDTQYF TGTGCCAGCAGTATGCAGGGACAAACGACGCCCACAGATACGCAGTATTTT
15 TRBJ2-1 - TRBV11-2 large CASSLDDLAYNEQFF TGTGCCAGCAGCTTAGATGACCTCGCCTACAATGAGCAGTTCTTC
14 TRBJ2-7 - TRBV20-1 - CSARSGGGMEEQYF TGCAGTGCTAGATCAGGGGGGGGTATGGAAGAGCAGTACTTC
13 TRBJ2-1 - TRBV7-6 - CASSLAGDGEQFF TGTGCCAGCAGCTTAGCGGGCGATGGTGAGCAGTTCTTC
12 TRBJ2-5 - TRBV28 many CASSDMLETQYF TGTGCCAGCAGTGACATGTTAGAGACCCAGTACTTC
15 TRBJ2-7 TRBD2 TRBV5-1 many CASSPGLAGVGEQYF TGCGCCAGCAGCCCGGGACTAGCGGGAGTCGGGGAGCAGTACTTC
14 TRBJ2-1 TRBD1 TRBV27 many CASSPRDRDNEQFF TGTGCCAGCAGTCCCCGGGACAGAGACAATGAGCAGTTCTTC
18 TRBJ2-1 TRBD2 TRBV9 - CASSARLAGYSYYNEQFF TGTGCCAGCAGCGCCAGACTAGCGGGGTATAGCTACTACAATGAGCAGTTCTTC
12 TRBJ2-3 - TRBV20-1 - CSALTACDTQYF TGCAGTGCCCTGACCGCGTGTGATACGCAGTATTTT
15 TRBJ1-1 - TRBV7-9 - CASSASQGLNTEAFF TGTGCCAGTAGCGCCTCCCAAGGGCTGAACACTGAAGCTTTCTTT
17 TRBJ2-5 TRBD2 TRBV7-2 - CASSQDGGGAPWETKYF TGTGCCAGCAGTCAAGACGGCGGGGGGGCCCCTTGGGAGACCAAGTACTTC
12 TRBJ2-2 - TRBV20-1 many CSAREPTGELFF TGCAGTGCTAGGGAGCCAACCGGGGAGCTGTTTTTT
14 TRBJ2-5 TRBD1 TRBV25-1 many CASSDQGARETQYF TGTGCCAGCAGTGATCAGGGGGCAAGGGAGACCCAGTACTTC
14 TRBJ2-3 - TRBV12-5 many CASGSGVGTDTQYF TGTGCTAGTGGTTCAGGGGTCGGCACAGATACGCAGTATTTT
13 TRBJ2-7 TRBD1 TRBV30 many CAWKRDRPYEQYF TGTGCCTGGAAGAGGGACAGGCCCTACGAGCAGTACTTC
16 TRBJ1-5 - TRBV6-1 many CASRPTGSQRNQPQHF TGTGCCAGCAGGCCGACAGGATCGCAGCGCAATCAGCCTCAGCATTTT
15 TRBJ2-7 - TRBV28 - CASSYPGRGGTEQYF TGTGCCAGCAGTTATCCGGGTAGAGGGGGTACCGAGCAGTACTTC
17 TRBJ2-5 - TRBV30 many CAWSASTGMKPQETQYF TGTGCCTGGAGCGCTAGCACAGGGATGAAACCGCAAGAGACCCAGTACTTC
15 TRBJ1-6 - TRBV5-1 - CARSLGSGSNSPIHF TGCGCCAGAAGCTTGGGGTCAGGGTCTAATTCACCCATCCACTTT
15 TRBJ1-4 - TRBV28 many CASSLRWPANEKLFF TGTGCCAGCAGTTTGAGGTGGCCGGCTAATGAAAAACTGTTTTTT
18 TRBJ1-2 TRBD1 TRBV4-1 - CASSQTRTGSQANYGYTF TGCGCCAGCAGCCAGACTCGGACAGGGTCTCAAGCTAACTATGGCTACACCTTC